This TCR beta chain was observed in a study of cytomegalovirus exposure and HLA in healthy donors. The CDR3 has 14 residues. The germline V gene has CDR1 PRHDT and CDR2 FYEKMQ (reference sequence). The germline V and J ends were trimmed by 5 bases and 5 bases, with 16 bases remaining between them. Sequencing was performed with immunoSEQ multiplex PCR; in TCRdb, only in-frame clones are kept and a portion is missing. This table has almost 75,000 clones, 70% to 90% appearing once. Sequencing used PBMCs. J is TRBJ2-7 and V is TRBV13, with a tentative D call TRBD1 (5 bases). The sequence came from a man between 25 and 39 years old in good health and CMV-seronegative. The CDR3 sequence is CASSRSWGNDEQYV. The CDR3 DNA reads TGTGCCAGCAGCCGCAGCTGGGGCAACGACGAGCAGTACGTC.